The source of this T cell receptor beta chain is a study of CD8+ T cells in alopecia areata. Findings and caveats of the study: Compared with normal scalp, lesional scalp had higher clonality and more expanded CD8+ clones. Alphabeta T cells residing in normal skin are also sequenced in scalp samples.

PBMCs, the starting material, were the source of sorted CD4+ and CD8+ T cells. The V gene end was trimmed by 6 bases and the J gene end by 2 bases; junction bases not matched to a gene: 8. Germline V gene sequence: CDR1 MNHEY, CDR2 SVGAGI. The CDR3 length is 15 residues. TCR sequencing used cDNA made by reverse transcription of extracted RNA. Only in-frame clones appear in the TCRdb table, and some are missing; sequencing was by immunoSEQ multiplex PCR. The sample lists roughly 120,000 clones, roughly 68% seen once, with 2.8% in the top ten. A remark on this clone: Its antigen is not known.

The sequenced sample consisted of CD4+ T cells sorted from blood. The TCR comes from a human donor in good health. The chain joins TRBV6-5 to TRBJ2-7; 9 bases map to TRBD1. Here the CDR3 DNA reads TGTGCCAGCAGGAGGGACAGGGAGAGAACCTACGAGCAGTACTTC. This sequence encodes CASRRDRERTYEQYF.